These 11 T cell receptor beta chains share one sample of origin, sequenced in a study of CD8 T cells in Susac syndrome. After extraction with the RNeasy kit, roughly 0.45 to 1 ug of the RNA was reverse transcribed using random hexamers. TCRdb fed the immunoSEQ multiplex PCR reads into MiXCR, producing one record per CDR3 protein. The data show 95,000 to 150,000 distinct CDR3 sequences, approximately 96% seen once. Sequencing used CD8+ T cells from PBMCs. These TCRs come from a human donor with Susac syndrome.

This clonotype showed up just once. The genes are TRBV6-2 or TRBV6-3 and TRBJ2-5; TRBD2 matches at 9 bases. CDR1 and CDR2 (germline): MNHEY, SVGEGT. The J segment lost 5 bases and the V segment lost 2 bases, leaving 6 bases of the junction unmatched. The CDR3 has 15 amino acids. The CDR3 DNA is TGTGCCAGCAGTTACGCGACTAGCGGATCGGAGACCCAGTACTTC. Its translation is CASSYATSGSETQYF.

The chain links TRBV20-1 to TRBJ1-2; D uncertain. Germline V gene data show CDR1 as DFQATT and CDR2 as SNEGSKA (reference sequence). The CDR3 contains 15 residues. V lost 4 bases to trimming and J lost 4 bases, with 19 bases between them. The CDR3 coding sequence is TGCAGTGCTACAACCAGCTATACGGGAACCTATGGCTACACCTTC. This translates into CSATTSYTGTYGYTF.

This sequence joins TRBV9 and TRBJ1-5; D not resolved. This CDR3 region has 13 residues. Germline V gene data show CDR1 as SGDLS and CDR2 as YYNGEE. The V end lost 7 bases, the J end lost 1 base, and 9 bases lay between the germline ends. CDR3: CASETDSNQPQHF. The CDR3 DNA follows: TGTGCCAGCGAGACGGACAGCAATCAGCCCCAGCATTTT.

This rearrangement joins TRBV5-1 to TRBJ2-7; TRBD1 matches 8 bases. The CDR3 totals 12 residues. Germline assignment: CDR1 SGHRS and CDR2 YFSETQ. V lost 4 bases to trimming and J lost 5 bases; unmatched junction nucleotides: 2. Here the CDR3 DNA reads TGCGCCAGCAGCAAGGGACAGGACGAGCAGTACTTC. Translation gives CASSKGQDEQYF. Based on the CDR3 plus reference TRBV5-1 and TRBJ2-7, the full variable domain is KAGVTQTPRYLIKTRGQQVTLSCSPISGHRSVSWYQQTPGQGLQFLFEYFSETQRNKGNFPGRFSGRQFSNSRSEMNVSTLELGDSALYLCASSKGQDEQYFGPGTRLTVT.

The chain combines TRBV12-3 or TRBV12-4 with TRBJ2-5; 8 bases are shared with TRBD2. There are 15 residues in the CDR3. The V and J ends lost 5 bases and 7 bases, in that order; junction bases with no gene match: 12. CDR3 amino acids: CASSPIAGSRGTQYF. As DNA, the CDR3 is TGTGCCAGCAGTCCTATAGCGGGGAGTCGTGGGACCCAGTACTTC.

The CDR3 is CASSPGLDNEQFF. CDR3 nucleotide sequence: TGTGCCAGTAGTCCGGGACTAGACAATGAGCAGTTCTTC. The chain is built from TRBV19 and TRBJ2-1, with 8 nucleotides matching TRBD2. The CDR3 spans 13 residues. The germline V gene has CDR1 LNHDA and CDR2 SQIVND (reference sequence). The V gene end was trimmed by 5 bases and the J gene end by 5 bases; junction bases not matched to a gene: 2.

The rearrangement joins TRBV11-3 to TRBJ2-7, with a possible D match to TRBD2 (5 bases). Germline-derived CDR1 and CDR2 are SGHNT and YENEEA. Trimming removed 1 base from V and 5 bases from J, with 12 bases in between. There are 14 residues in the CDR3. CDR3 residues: CASSLGGDGHEQYF. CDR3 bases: TGTGCCAGCAGCTTAGGGGGAGACGGGCACGAGCAGTACTTC.

CDR3 DNA sequence: TGTGCCAGCAGTTTACAGGGGTTAGAGCAGTTCTTC. Translating gives CASSLQGLEQFF. The chain carries TRBV12-3 or TRBV12-4 and TRBJ2-1, with D perhaps TRBD1 (6 bases). The CDR3 has 12 amino acids. The ends were cut back, 2 bases at V and 10 bases at J, with 9 bases in the middle.

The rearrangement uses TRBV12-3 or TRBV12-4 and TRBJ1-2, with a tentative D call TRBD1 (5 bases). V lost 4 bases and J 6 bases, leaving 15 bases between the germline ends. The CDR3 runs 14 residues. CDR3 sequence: CASSWDGLDDGYTF. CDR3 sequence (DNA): TGTGCCAGCAGTTGGGACGGTTTAGATGATGGCTACACCTTC.

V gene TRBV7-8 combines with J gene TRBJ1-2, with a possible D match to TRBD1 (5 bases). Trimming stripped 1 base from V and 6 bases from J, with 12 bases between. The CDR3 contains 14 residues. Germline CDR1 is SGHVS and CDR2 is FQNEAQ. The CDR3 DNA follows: TGTGCCAGCAGCTTAGTTCAGACAGATGATGGCTACACCTTC. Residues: CASSLVQTDDGYTF.

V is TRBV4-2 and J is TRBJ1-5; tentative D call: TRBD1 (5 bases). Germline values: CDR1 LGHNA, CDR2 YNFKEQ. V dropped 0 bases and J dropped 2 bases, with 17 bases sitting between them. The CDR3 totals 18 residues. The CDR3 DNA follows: TGTGCCAGCAGCCAAGAAAAGGAGGGGTCACGGGGCAATCAGCCCCAGCATTTT. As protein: CASSQEKEGSRGNQPQHF.